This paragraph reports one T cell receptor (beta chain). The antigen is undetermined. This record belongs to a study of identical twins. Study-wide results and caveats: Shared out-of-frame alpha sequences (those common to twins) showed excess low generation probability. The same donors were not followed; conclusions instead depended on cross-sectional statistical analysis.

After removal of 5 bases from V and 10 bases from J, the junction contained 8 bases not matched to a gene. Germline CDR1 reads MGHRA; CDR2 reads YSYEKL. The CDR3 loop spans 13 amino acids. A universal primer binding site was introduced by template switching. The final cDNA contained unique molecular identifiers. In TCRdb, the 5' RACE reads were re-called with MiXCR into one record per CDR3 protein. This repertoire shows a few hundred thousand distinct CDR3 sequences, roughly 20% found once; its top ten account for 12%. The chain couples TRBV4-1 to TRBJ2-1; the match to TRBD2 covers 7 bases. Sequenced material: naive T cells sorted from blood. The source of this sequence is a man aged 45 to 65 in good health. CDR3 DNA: TGCGCCAGCAGCAAACCCAGGGAGGGCGAGCAGTTCTTC. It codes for CASSKPREGEQFF.